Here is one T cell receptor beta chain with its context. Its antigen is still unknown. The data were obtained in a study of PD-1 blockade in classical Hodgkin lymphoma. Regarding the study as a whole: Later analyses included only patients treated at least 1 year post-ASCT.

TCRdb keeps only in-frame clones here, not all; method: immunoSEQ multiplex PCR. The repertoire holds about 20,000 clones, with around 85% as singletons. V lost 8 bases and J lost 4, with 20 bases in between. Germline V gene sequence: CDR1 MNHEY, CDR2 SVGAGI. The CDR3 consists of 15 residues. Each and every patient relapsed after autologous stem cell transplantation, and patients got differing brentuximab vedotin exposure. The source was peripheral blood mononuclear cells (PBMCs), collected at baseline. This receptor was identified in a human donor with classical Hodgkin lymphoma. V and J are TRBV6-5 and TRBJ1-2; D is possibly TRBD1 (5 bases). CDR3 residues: CASGQGQGGSYGYTF. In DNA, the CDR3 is TGTGCCAGCGGGCAGGGCCAGGGAGGGTCCTATGGCTACACCTTC.